A single sample is the source of the 14 T cell receptor beta chains below, sequenced in a study of control samples from healthy donors and cancer patients. Data came from immunoSEQ multiplex PCR; TCRdb stores just in-frame clones and leaves some out. The table lists some 140,000 clones, 85% to 95% of them singletons. Sequencing was performed on PBMCs. The receptors stem from a man aged 60 to 75 with colorectal cancer.

This chain connects TRBV11-3 to TRBJ2-3, with D perhaps TRBD1 (6 bases). The CDR3 contains 15 residues. Trimming left V 5 bases short and J 0 bases short, with 12 bases between. Germline V gene data show CDR1 as SGHNT and CDR2 as YENEEA. CDR3 sequence (DNA): TGTGCCAGCAGCCGAGGGCAGGGGAGCACAGATACGCAGTATTTT. Its protein product is CASSRGQGSTDTQYF.

This sequence joins TRBV25-1 and TRBJ2-5, with a tentative D call TRBD1 (5 bases). Trimming shortened V by 2 bases and J by 4 bases, and 8 bases separated the two germline ends. Germline values: CDR1 MGHDK, CDR2 SYGVNS. The CDR3 extends over 13 amino acids. DNA for the CDR3: TGTGCCAGCAGTGAACCAGGGCGAGAGACCCAGTACTTC. Protein sequence: CASSEPGRETQYF. The full variable domain, rest sourced from reference TRBV25-1 and TRBJ2-5, is EADIYQTPRYLVIGTGKKITLECSQTMGHDKMYWYQQDPGMELHLIHYSYGVNSTEKGDLSSESTVSRIRTEHFPLTLESARPSHTSQYLCASSEPGRETQYFGPGTRLLVL.

This chain connects TRBV6-6 to TRBJ1-4; TRBD1 matches 8 bases. Germline trimming cut 2 bases from V and 1 base from J; bases unmatched to any gene: 3. The CDR3 covers 16 residues. Germline loops: CDR1 MNHNY, CDR2 SVGAGI (reference sequence). Written as DNA, the CDR3 is TGTGCCAGCAGTTACGACAGGGGTCAAACTAATGAAAAACTGTTTTTT. Its translation is CASSYDRGQTNEKLFF.

This rearrangement joins TRBV6-6 to TRBJ1-2; D is unresolved. The length of the CDR3 is 14 residues. Germline-derived CDR1 and CDR2 are MNHNY and SVGAGI (reference sequence). V was clipped by 5 bases and J by 8 bases, with 18 bases between them. CDR3: CASSPEPRAGGYTF. For the CDR3, the DNA is TGTGCCAGCAGTCCCGAGCCTCGGGCGGGGGGCTACACCTTC.

V is TRBV27 and J is TRBJ1-1; D not certain. V was clipped by 7 bases and J by 3 bases, with 15 bases between them. CDR1 is MNHEY, CDR2 SMNVEV, per germline (reference sequence). The CDR3 contains 14 residues. CDR3 in amino acids: CASTLPPAYTEAFF. The CDR3 nucleotides are TGTGCCAGCACCTTACCCCCCGCGTACACTGAAGCTTTCTTT.

This chain joins TRBV24-1 and TRBJ2-3; 7 positions agree with TRBD1. CDR1 is KGHDR and CDR2 is SFDVKD in the germline V gene. V lost 5 bases and J lost 3; bases outside the gene matches: 7. CDR3 length equals 15 residues. The chain's CDR3 is CATSVRAGGTDTQYF. The CDR3 DNA reads as TGTGCCACCAGTGTCCGAGCAGGGGGAACAGATACGCAGTATTTT.

The genes are TRBV9 and TRBJ1-3; unclear D gene. Trimming shortened V by 3 bases and J by 0 bases, and 7 bases separated the two germline ends. The germline V gene encodes CDR1 SGDLS and CDR2 YYNGEE. This CDR3 is 14 amino acids long. The CDR3 protein is CASSGWDSGNTIYF. In DNA, the CDR3 is TGTGCCAGCAGCGGGTGGGACTCTGGAAACACCATATATTTT.

The CDR3 coding sequence is TGTGCCAGCAGTTACAGGGTCTGGGGTTCACCCCTCCACTTT. The encoded protein is CASSYRVWGSPLHF. This rearrangement joins TRBV6-5 to TRBJ1-6; D is unresolved. Germline V CDR1 and CDR2: MNHEY, SVGAGI. The V and J ends lost 2 bases and 9 bases respectively, with 11 bases between them. CDR3 size: 14 residues.

The rearrangement joins TRBV19 to TRBJ2-7; 10 bases match TRBD1. Germline lookup yields CDR1 LNHDA and CDR2 SQIVND (reference sequence). J was trimmed by 5 bases and V by 5 bases; bases with no gene match: 9. CDR3 size: 15 residues. In DNA, the CDR3 is TGTGCCAGTAGTGCGTCCGGGACAGGGGTCGACGAGCAGTACTTC. Translating it yields CASSASGTGVDEQYF.

The genes are TRBV5-1 and TRBJ1-1, with 7 positions matching TRBD1. V was pared by 4 bases and J by 2 bases, with 8 bases of the junction left unmatched. This CDR3 region has 15 residues. Germline CDR1 is SGHRS and CDR2 is YFSETQ. The CDR3 sequence: CASSRGDSINTEAFF. CDR3 sequence (DNA): TGCGCCAGCAGCCGGGGGGACAGCATTAACACTGAAGCTTTCTTT.

V gene TRBV5-1 combines with J gene TRBJ1-4; 9 bases map to TRBD1. V gave up 4 bases and J gave up 7 bases; unmatched junction bases: 8. Germline CDR1 is SGHRS and CDR2 is YFSETQ. The CDR3 has 15 residues. In nucleotides, the CDR3 is TGCGCCAGCAGCCCTACAGGGGGCGAACTTGAAAAACTGTTTTTT. This codes for CASSPTGGELEKLFF.

The V gene is TRBV11-2, the J gene TRBJ2-3, with 7 positions matching TRBD1. The CDR3 spans 15 residues. Germline trimming cut 3 bases from V and 8 bases from J; bases unmatched to any gene: 11. CDR1 is SGHAT and CDR2 is FQNNGV in the germline V gene. The CDR3 is CASSFSFSRDSTQYF. Written as DNA, the CDR3 is TGTGCCAGCAGCTTCAGTTTTTCCCGGGACAGTACGCAGTATTTT.

This chain links TRBV6-6 with TRBJ1-3; no clear D gene. V shed 2 bases and J shed 0 bases, with 11 bases lying between them. The CDR3 consists of 16 residues. Germline CDR1 reads MNHNY; CDR2 reads SVGAGI (reference sequence). The CDR3 loop reads CASSYALVISGNTIYF. The CDR3 nucleotides are TGTGCCAGCAGTTACGCTCTAGTGATCTCTGGAAACACCATATATTTT.

J is TRBJ2-7 and V is TRBV5-8; TRBD1 matches at 7 bases. CDR1 and CDR2 (germline): SGHTS, YDEGEE. The V gene end was trimmed by 4 bases and the J gene end by 7 bases; junction bases not matched to a gene: 8. CDR3 length: 13 amino acids. The CDR3 DNA sequence: TGTGCCAGCAGCGATCGACAGGGTGGTGAGCAGTACTTC. This encodes CASSDRQGGEQYF.